The clone carrying this TCR beta chain has more than one count but fewer than ten. The junction had 11 bases not matched to a gene; V was cut back by 4 bases and J by 3 bases. The CDR3 covers 16 residues. CDR1 LGHNA and CDR2 YSLEER come from the germline V gene. 13 Jbeta primers and 60 Vbeta primers were used for the PCR. TCRdb keeps only in-frame clones here, not all; method: immunoSEQ multiplex PCR. The sample yields about 110,000 clones, 60% to 75% seen once. These data are taken from a study of cytomegalovirus exposure and HLA in healthy donors. Material for sequencing was PBMCs. This chain connects TRBV4-3 to TRBJ1-2; TRBD1 agrees at 7 bases. This TCR was sampled from a male donor in good health and CMV-seropositive. The CDR3 DNA is TGCGCCAGCAGCCCGAGACAACAGGGGTGGGACTATGGCTACACCTTC. It specifies CASSPRQQGWDYGYTF.